This T cell receptor beta chain was recovered during a study of cytomegalovirus exposure and HLA in healthy donors. Trimming cost V 5 bases and J 0 bases; bases outside gene matches: 3. This CDR3 is 13 amino acids long. From germline, CDR1 is GTSNPN and CDR2 SVGIG (reference sequence). It was with 60 Vbeta and 13 Jbeta primers that the PCR ran. Original analysis: Per a later analysis, the number of unique TCR beta chains was roughly 87 million, of which roughly 11 million were shared. Assay: immunoSEQ multiplex PCR; the TCRdb copy retains only in-frame clones and omits some. D and trimming were read from the DNA, whereas the V and J calls and clone size are those reported in that table. Among approximately 130,000 clones, 75% to 80% were seen once, and the ten largest hold roughly 0.99%.

This rearrangement joins TRBV30 to TRBJ1-1, with TRBD1 matching over 7 bases. The sequencing sample was made of PBMCs. This TCR derives from a male donor in good health and CMV-seronegative. The CDR3 DNA follows: TGTGCCTGGGGGGACAGCGTGAACACTGAAGCTTTCTTT. Protein: CAWGDSVNTEAFF. The full variable domain, completed using reference TRBV30 and TRBJ1-1, is SQTIHQWPATLVQPVGSPLSLECTVEGTSNPNLYWYRQAAGRGLQLLFYSVGIGQISSEVPQNLSASRPQDRQFILSSKKLLLSDSGFYLCAWGDSVNTEAFFGQGTRLTVV.